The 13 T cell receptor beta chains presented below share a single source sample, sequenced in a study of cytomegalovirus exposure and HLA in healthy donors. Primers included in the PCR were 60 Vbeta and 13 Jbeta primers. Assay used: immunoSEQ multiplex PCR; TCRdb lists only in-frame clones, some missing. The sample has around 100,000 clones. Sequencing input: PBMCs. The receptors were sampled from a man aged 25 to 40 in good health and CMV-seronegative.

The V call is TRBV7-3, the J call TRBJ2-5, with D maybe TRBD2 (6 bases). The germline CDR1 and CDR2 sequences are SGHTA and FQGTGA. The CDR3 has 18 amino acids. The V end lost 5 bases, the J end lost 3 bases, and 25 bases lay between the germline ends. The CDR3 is CASSQAGGPLSSEETQYF. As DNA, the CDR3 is TGTGCCAGCAGCCAAGCGGGTGGGCCCCTTAGTAGCGAAGAGACCCAGTACTTC.

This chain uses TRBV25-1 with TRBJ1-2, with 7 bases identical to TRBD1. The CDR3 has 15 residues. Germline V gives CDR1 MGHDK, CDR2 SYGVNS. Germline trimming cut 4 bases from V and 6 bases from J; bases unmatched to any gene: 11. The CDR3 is CASSALTGLRNGYTF. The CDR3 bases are TGTGCCAGCAGTGCTTTGACAGGGTTAAGAAATGGCTACACCTTC.

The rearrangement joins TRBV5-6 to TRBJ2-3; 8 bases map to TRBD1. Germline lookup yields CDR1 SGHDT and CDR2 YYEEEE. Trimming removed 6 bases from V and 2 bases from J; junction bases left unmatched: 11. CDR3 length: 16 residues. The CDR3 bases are TGTGCCAGCAACGAGGACAGGGCGACTTACACAGATACGCAGTATTTT. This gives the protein CASNEDRATYTDTQYF.

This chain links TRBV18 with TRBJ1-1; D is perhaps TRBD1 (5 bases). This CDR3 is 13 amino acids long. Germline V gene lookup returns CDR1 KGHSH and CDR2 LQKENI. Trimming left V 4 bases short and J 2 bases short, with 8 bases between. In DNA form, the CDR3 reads TGTGCCAGCTCACTGGACATAAACACTGAAGCTTTCTTT. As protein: CASSLDINTEAFF.

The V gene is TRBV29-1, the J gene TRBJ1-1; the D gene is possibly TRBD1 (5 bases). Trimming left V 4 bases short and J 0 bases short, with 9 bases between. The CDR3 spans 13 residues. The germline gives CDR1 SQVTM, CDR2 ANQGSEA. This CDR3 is CSVAGQLNTEAFF. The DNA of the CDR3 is TGCAGCGTTGCAGGACAATTGAACACTGAAGCTTTCTTT.

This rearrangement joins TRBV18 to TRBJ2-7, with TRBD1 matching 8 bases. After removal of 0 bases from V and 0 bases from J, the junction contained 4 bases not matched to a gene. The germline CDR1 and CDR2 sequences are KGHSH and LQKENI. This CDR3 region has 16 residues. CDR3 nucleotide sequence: TGTGCCAGCTCACCACCGGACAGGGTTTTCTCCTACGAGCAGTACTTC. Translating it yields CASSPPDRVFSYEQYF.

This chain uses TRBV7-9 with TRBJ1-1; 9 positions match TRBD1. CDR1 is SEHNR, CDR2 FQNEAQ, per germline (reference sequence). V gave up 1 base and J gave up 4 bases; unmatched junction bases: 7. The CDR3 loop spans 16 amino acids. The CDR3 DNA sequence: TGTGCCAGCAGCTTAGGACCCACAGGGGGCGTCACTGAAGCTTTCTTT. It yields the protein CASSLGPTGGVTEAFF. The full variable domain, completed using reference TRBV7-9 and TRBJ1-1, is DTGVSQNPRHKITKRGQNVTFRCDPISEHNRLYWYRQTLGQGPEFLTYFQNEAQLEKSRLLSDRFSAERPKGSFSTLEIQRTEQGDSAMYLCASSLGPTGGVTEAFFGQGTRLTVV.

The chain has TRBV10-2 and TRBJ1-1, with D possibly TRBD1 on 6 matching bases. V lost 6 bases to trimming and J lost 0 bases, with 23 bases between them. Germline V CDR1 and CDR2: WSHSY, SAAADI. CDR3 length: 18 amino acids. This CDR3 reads CASREFLPGHMMNTEAFF. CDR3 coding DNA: TGCGCCAGCAGAGAATTTCTGCCGGGACACATGATGAACACTGAAGCTTTCTTT.

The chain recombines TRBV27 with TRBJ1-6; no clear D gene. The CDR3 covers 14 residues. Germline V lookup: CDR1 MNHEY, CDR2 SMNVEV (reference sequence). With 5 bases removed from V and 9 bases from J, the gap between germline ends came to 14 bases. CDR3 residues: CASSVNSPGSPLHF. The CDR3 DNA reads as TGTGCCAGCAGTGTTAACAGTCCTGGTTCACCCCTCCACTTT.

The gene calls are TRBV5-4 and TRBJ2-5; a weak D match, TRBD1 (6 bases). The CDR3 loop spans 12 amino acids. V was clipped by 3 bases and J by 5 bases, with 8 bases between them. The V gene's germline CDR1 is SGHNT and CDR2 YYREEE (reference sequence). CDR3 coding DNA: TGTGCCAGCAGCTCTACAGGGGAGACCCAGTACTTC. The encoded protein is CASSSTGETQYF. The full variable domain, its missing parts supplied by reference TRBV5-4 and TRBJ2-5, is ETGVTQSPTHLIKTRGQQVTLRCSSQSGHNTVSWYQQALGQGPQFIFQYYREEENGRGNFPPRFSGLQFPNYSSELNVNALELDDSALYLCASSSTGETQYFGPGTRLLVL.

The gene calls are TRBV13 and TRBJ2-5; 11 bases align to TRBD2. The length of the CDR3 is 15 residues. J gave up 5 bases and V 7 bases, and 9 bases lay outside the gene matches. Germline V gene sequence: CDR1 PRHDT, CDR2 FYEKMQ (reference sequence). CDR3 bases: TGTGCCAGCACCTTTCTAGCGGGGGGTACTGAGACCCAGTACTTC. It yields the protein CASTFLAGGTETQYF.

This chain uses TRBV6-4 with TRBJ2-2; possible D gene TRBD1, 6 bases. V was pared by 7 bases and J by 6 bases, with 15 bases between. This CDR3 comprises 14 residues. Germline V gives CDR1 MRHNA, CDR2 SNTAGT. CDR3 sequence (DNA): TGTGCCAGCACTCCAGGGGTGGCCTCCGGGGAGCTGTTTTTT. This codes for CASTPGVASGELFF.

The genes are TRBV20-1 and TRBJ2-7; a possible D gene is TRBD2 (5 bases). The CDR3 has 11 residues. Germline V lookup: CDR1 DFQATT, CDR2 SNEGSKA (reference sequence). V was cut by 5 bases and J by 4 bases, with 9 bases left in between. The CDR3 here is CSAPREYEQYF. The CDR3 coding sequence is TGCAGTGCTCCCCGGGAATACGAGCAGTACTTC.